These T cell receptor beta chains were read from a single sample in a study of beta chain features in type 1 diabetes. Sequencing was performed with immunoSEQ multiplex PCR; in TCRdb, only in-frame clones are kept and a portion is missing. Among roughly 330,000 clones listed, approximately 13% were seen once. Sequencing input: naive CD4+ T cells from blood. The receptor source for this set is a woman in her late teens or twenties with type 1 diabetes. Each CDR3 is given with its conserved first and last residue. D genes are given only for firm matches. Clone size is stated in some rows and not others, as once, few, many or a class when expanded.

d_gene: -; j_gene: TRBJ1-2; v_gene: TRBV29-1; abundance: -; CDR3aa: CSVDSRILSTDGYTF; CDR3nt: TGCAGCGTTGATAGCCGTATCCTAAGTACGGATGGCTACACCTTC
d_gene: -; j_gene: TRBJ2-1; v_gene: TRBV20-1; abundance: few; CDR3aa: CSVRRRAEQFF; CDR3nt: TGCAGTGTCAGGCGGCGGGCCGAGCAGTTCTTC
d_gene: -; j_gene: TRBJ2-7; v_gene: TRBV9; abundance: few; CDR3aa: CASSVDSPYEQYF; CDR3nt: TGTGCCAGCAGCGTAGACTCGCCCTACGAGCAGTACTTC
d_gene: TRBD2; j_gene: TRBJ2-1; v_gene: TRBV28; abundance: -; CDR3aa: CASSPLRTSGGNEQFF; CDR3nt: TGTGCCAGCAGTCCCCTAAGGACTAGCGGAGGGAATGAGCAGTTCTTC
d_gene: TRBD2; j_gene: TRBJ2-7; v_gene: TRBV27; abundance: -; CDR3aa: CASSLTSGSYEQYF; CDR3nt: TGTGCCAGCAGTTTAACTAGCGGAAGCTACGAGCAGTACTTC
d_gene: TRBD2; j_gene: TRBJ2-1; v_gene: TRBV27; abundance: -; CDR3aa: CASHLSGGNEQFF; CDR3nt: TGTGCCAGCCACCTCTCGGGGGGCAATGAGCAGTTCTTC
d_gene: TRBD1; j_gene: TRBJ1-2; v_gene: TRBV30; abundance: few; CDR3aa: CAWEQGSLGYTF; CDR3nt: TGTGCCTGGGAACAGGGGTCTTTGGGCTACACCTTC
d_gene: TRBD2; j_gene: TRBJ2-1; v_gene: TRBV7-2; abundance: few; CDR3aa: CASSLVASGNNEQFF; CDR3nt: TGTGCCAGCAGCTTAGTTGCTAGCGGGAACAATGAGCAGTTCTTC
d_gene: -; j_gene: TRBJ2-1; v_gene: TRBV10-3; abundance: few; CDR3aa: CAIRRGYNEQFF; CDR3nt: TGTGCCATCCGGAGGGGTTACAATGAGCAGTTCTTC
d_gene: TRBD2; j_gene: TRBJ2-1; v_gene: TRBV2; abundance: few; CDR3aa: CASSDGTSSYNEQFF; CDR3nt: TGTGCCAGCAGTGATGGGACTAGCTCCTACAATGAGCAGTTCTTC
d_gene: -; j_gene: TRBJ2-3; v_gene: TRBV9; abundance: -; CDR3aa: CASSVVGGTDTQYF; CDR3nt: TGTGCCAGCAGCGTAGTAGGGGGCACAGATACGCAGTATTTT
d_gene: TRBD2; j_gene: TRBJ2-7; v_gene: TRBV5-4; abundance: -; CDR3aa: CASSSPGRNEQYF; CDR3nt: TGTGCCAGCAGCTCCCCCGGGAGGAACGAGCAGTACTTC
d_gene: TRBD2; j_gene: TRBJ2-3; v_gene: TRBV5-4; abundance: -; CDR3aa: CASSPGTSGRVDTQYF; CDR3nt: TGTGCCAGCAGCCCCGGGACTAGCGGAAGAGTAGATACGCAGTATTTT
d_gene: -; j_gene: TRBJ2-7; v_gene: TRBV9; abundance: few; CDR3aa: CASSAGLDTYEQYF; CDR3nt: TGTGCCAGCAGCGCAGGACTCGATACCTACGAGCAGTACTTC
d_gene: -; j_gene: TRBJ2-5; v_gene: TRBV5-6; abundance: few; CDR3aa: CASSSLAEPQETQYF; CDR3nt: TGTGCCAGCAGCTCGTTAGCGGAACCCCAAGAGACCCAGTACTTC
d_gene: TRBD1; j_gene: TRBJ1-5; v_gene: TRBV30; abundance: -; CDR3aa: CAWSVGTGYGQPQHF; CDR3nt: TGTGCCTGGAGTGTGGGGACAGGGTACGGTCAGCCCCAGCATTTT
d_gene: TRBD2; j_gene: TRBJ2-1; v_gene: TRBV9; abundance: few; CDR3aa: CASSTRTSGYNEQFF; CDR3nt: TGTGCCAGCAGCACACGGACTAGTGGGTACAATGAGCAGTTCTTC
d_gene: -; j_gene: TRBJ2-4; v_gene: TRBV19; abundance: few; CDR3aa: CASSPMRGAKNIQYF; CDR3nt: TGTGCCAGTAGTCCCATGCGGGGAGCCAAAAACATTCAGTACTTC
d_gene: -; j_gene: TRBJ2-7; v_gene: TRBV7-2; abundance: -; CDR3aa: CASSLTFGEQYF; CDR3nt: TGTGCCAGCAGCCTGACGTTCGGGGAGCAGTACTTC
d_gene: -; j_gene: TRBJ2-5; v_gene: TRBV14; abundance: few; CDR3aa: CASSQGLVAGETQYF; CDR3nt: TGTGCCAGCAGCCAAGGGCTAGTGGCGGGGGAGACCCAGTACTTC
d_gene: TRBD2; j_gene: TRBJ2-5; v_gene: TRBV6-5; abundance: few; CDR3aa: CASSYSAGLAEETQYF; CDR3nt: TGTGCCAGCAGTTACTCTGCGGGACTAGCGGAAGAGACCCAGTACTTC
d_gene: -; j_gene: TRBJ1-1; v_gene: TRBV5-4; abundance: -; CDR3aa: CASSLGPRQGPTTEAFF; CDR3nt: TGTGCCAGCAGCTTGGGGCCCCGCCAGGGCCCGACCACTGAAGCTTTCTTT
d_gene: TRBD2; j_gene: TRBJ2-1; v_gene: TRBV19; abundance: -; CDR3aa: CASSAGLALTYNEQFF; CDR3nt: TGTGCCAGTAGTGCCGGACTAGCGCTTACCTACAATGAGCAGTTCTTC
d_gene: TRBD1; j_gene: TRBJ1-5; v_gene: TRBV19; abundance: few; CDR3aa: CASSFGGTGYQPQHF; CDR3nt: TGTGCCAGTAGTTTCGGGGGGACAGGATATCAGCCCCAGCATTTT
d_gene: TRBD1; j_gene: TRBJ2-3; v_gene: TRBV7-2; abundance: few; CDR3aa: CASSWENRDSLTDTQYF; CDR3nt: TGTGCCAGCAGCTGGGAGAACCGGGACAGCCTAACAGATACGCAGTATTTT
d_gene: -; j_gene: TRBJ2-3; v_gene: TRBV19; abundance: few; CDR3aa: CASSHTDTQYF; CDR3nt: TGTGCCAGTAGTCACACAGATACGCAGTATTTT
d_gene: TRBD1; j_gene: TRBJ2-5; v_gene: TRBV14; abundance: -; CDR3aa: CASSHHWDSQLSGTQYF; CDR3nt: TGTGCCAGCAGCCACCACTGGGACAGCCAACTATCGGGGACCCAGTACTTC
d_gene: TRBD2; j_gene: TRBJ2-7; v_gene: TRBV5-4; abundance: -; CDR3aa: CASSPASGRSSYEQYF; CDR3nt: TGTGCCAGCAGCCCCGCTAGCGGGAGGTCCTCCTACGAGCAGTACTTC
d_gene: TRBD2; j_gene: TRBJ2-1; v_gene: TRBV15; abundance: few; CDR3aa: CATSRDSGGEQFF; CDR3nt: TGTGCCACCAGCAGAGATTCGGGAGGTGAGCAGTTCTTC
d_gene: TRBD1; j_gene: TRBJ1-2; v_gene: TRBV7-9; abundance: -; CDR3aa: CASRQGRGGNYGYTF; CDR3nt: TGTGCCAGCAGACAGGGGCGGGGTGGTAACTATGGCTACACCTTC
d_gene: TRBD1; j_gene: TRBJ1-5; v_gene: TRBV27; abundance: -; CDR3aa: CASRTGSQPQHF; CDR3nt: TGTGCCAGCCGGACAGGGAGTCAGCCCCAGCATTTT
d_gene: -; j_gene: TRBJ2-6; v_gene: TRBV18; abundance: few; CDR3aa: CASSLDGANVLTF; CDR3nt: TGTGCCAGCTCACTAGATGGGGCCAACGTCCTGACTTTC
d_gene: -; j_gene: TRBJ2-4; v_gene: TRBV7-2; abundance: few; CDR3aa: CASSFRGAGLAKNIQYF; CDR3nt: TGTGCCAGCAGCTTCAGAGGGGCGGGATTAGCCAAAAACATTCAGTACTTC
d_gene: TRBD2; j_gene: TRBJ2-1; v_gene: TRBV7-2; abundance: few; CDR3aa: CASSFLAGGPRDEQFF; CDR3nt: TGTGCCAGCAGCTTCCTAGCGGGAGGGCCTCGGGATGAGCAGTTCTTC
d_gene: TRBD1; j_gene: TRBJ2-3; v_gene: TRBV19; abundance: -; CDR3aa: CASTLDRGNTDTQYF; CDR3nt: TGTGCCAGTACCCTGGACAGGGGGAACACAGATACGCAGTATTTT
d_gene: TRBD2; j_gene: TRBJ2-3; v_gene: TRBV4-3; abundance: -; CDR3aa: CASSQDLTSWTDTQYF; CDR3nt: TGCGCCAGCAGCCAAGATTTGACTAGCTGGACAGATACGCAGTATTTT
d_gene: TRBD2; j_gene: TRBJ2-1; v_gene: TRBV7-2; abundance: -; CDR3aa: CASSPTSGRIDNEQFF; CDR3nt: TGTGCCAGCAGTCCGACTAGCGGGAGAATCGACAATGAGCAGTTCTTC
d_gene: -; j_gene: TRBJ2-1; v_gene: TRBV20-1; abundance: few; CDR3aa: CSANSYNEQFF; CDR3nt: TGCAGTGCTAATAGCTACAATGAGCAGTTCTTC
d_gene: -; j_gene: TRBJ2-1; v_gene: TRBV15; abundance: -; CDR3aa: CATSRGASLPYNEQFF; CDR3nt: TGTGCCACCAGCAGGGGGGCGTCCCTGCCCTACAATGAGCAGTTCTTC
d_gene: -; j_gene: TRBJ1-2; v_gene: TRBV18; abundance: few; CDR3aa: CASSPPNRVDYGYTF; CDR3nt: TGTGCCAGCTCACCACCGAACAGGGTCGACTATGGCTACACCTTC
d_gene: TRBD2; j_gene: TRBJ2-5; v_gene: TRBV5-1; abundance: -; CDR3aa: CASSLQRTSGGGETQYF; CDR3nt: TGCGCCAGCAGCTTGCAGCGGACTAGCGGAGGGGGAGAGACCCAGTACTTC
d_gene: -; j_gene: TRBJ2-3; v_gene: TRBV12-5; abundance: few; CDR3aa: CAGGQIRTTTDTQYF; CDR3nt: TGTGCTGGTGGACAGATCCGAACGACCACAGATACGCAGTATTTT
d_gene: -; j_gene: TRBJ1-2; v_gene: TRBV15; abundance: -; CDR3aa: CATSRDGQLYGYTF; CDR3nt: TGTGCCACCAGCAGAGATGGACAGCTCTATGGCTACACCTTC
d_gene: -; j_gene: TRBJ2-1; v_gene: TRBV9; abundance: few; CDR3aa: CASSVSLIDFEQFF; CDR3nt: TGTGCCAGCAGCGTATCTCTTATAGATTTTGAGCAGTTCTTC
d_gene: -; j_gene: TRBJ2-5; v_gene: TRBV6-6; abundance: -; CDR3aa: CASGPFHRIGRVAQYF; CDR3nt: TGTGCCAGCGGACCCTTCCACAGGATTGGAAGAGTGGCCCAGTACTTC
d_gene: TRBD1; j_gene: TRBJ1-5; v_gene: TRBV6-5; abundance: few; CDR3aa: CASSGDRAKPQHF; CDR3nt: TGTGCCAGCAGTGGGGACAGAGCGAAACCCCAGCATTTT
d_gene: TRBD1; j_gene: TRBJ2-7; v_gene: TRBV30; abundance: -; CDR3aa: CAWSPGTGYEQYF; CDR3nt: TGTGCCTGGAGTCCCGGGACAGGGTACGAGCAGTACTTC
d_gene: TRBD1; j_gene: TRBJ2-7; v_gene: TRBV28; abundance: -; CDR3aa: CASSSGQGSYEQYF; CDR3nt: TGTGCCAGCAGTTCGGGACAGGGGTCCTACGAGCAGTACTTC
d_gene: TRBD2; j_gene: TRBJ2-7; v_gene: TRBV5-1; abundance: -; CDR3aa: CASSLRTSGNYEQYF; CDR3nt: TGCGCCAGCAGCCTTCGGACTAGCGGAAACTACGAGCAGTACTTC
d_gene: -; j_gene: TRBJ2-7; v_gene: TRBV28; abundance: -; CDR3aa: CASRLNIEQYF; CDR3nt: TGTGCCAGCCGACTCAACATCGAGCAGTACTTC
d_gene: TRBD2; j_gene: TRBJ2-5; v_gene: TRBV19; abundance: few; CDR3aa: CASSIGGRGGETQYF; CDR3nt: TGTGCCAGTAGTATCGGCGGGAGAGGAGGAGAGACCCAGTACTTC
d_gene: TRBD1; j_gene: TRBJ2-3; v_gene: TRBV28; abundance: few; CDR3aa: CASSSGTGGADTQYF; CDR3nt: TGTGCCAGCAGTTCCGGGACAGGGGGGGCAGATACGCAGTATTTT
d_gene: -; j_gene: TRBJ2-7; v_gene: TRBV7-9; abundance: few; CDR3aa: CASSLNRGGRDEQYF; CDR3nt: TGTGCCAGCAGCTTAAATCGGGGTGGCCGGGACGAGCAGTACTTC
d_gene: -; j_gene: TRBJ2-5; v_gene: TRBV5-1; abundance: few; CDR3aa: CASSQDSQETQYF; CDR3nt: TGCGCCAGCAGCCAAGACAGTCAAGAGACCCAGTACTTC
d_gene: -; j_gene: TRBJ2-3; v_gene: TRBV7-9; abundance: few; CDR3aa: CASSLVTGYTDTQYF; CDR3nt: TGTGCCAGCAGCTTGGTTACAGGGTACACAGATACGCAGTATTTT
d_gene: TRBD2; j_gene: TRBJ2-7; v_gene: TRBV28; abundance: -; CDR3aa: CATIGGGVGEQYF; CDR3nt: TGTGCCACCATAGGTGGGGGGGTGGGCGAGCAGTACTTC